This T cell receptor (beta chain) was sequenced in a study of identifying expanded T cells in peripheral blood (dated by TCRdb to about 2019). Broadly, across the study: Separate aliquots of the same genomic DNA pool were sequenced to produce technical replicates, and four replicates were compared in pairs.

For this clone: Its antigen remains undetermined. Per-nucleotide qualities are absent, and no much larger clonotype sits a single base away.

During the collection period, no immune events, such as infections, were documented for the healthy donors. Healthy-donor blood repertoires served as a training cohort to calibrate time-dependent variance in a beta-binomial model of T-cell clone differential abundance. The training cohort comprised roughly ten healthy donors, 3 female and 7 male. The donors were between roughly 29 and 70 years old, with an average age of roughly 40 years. Whole blood, obtained from a commercial supplier, was collected from each healthy donor at three time points spaced approximately 13 days apart. Genomic DNA was extracted from unsorted whole blood for immunosequencing. What the study reported, not specific to this receptor: It was expected by the authors that biological variance in healthy repertoires might increase further over much longer intervals, such as months to years. The binomial model flagged roughly 1.3 differentially abundant clones between technical replicates but around 15 over about 2 weeks and roughly 19 over approximately 4 weeks. For all healthy donors, the variance in clone template counts between approximately two-week samples rose significantly as total template count increased. Across all healthy-donor time intervals, the beta-binomial model significantly cut both the number of clones called differentially abundant and the false-positive rate.

Germline trimming amounts to 4 bases on V and 7 bases on J, with 12 as the count of junction bases outside the gene matches. For CDR1 and CDR2, the germline V gene lists SGHRS and YFSETQ. There are 16 amino acids in the CDR3, from cysteine to phenylalanine inclusive. Just the 48-base CDR3 DNA is kept, in frame starting at base 1. The immunoSEQ Assay, which relies on bias-controlled multiplex PCR amplification of genomic DNA, was used to profile TCRbeta CDR3 regions. Per the original workflow: The absolute abundance of each unique TCRbeta CDR3 region was quantified after sequences were collapsed and filtered. Differential abundance was tested with two models: a binomial (Fisher-equivalent) model and a beta-binomial model that adds time-dependent variance fitted from healthy donors. Clones with fewer than 5 combined templates were removed, and a clone was called differentially abundant if the clone's Benjamini-Hochberg FDR was below 0.01. Beta-binomial variance was modeled as a function of total template count across the two samples using the form v = (b*log(k)+a)^2. TCRdb provides this immuneACCESS table in a form limited to in-frame rearrangements. Some clones are lacking; in checked studies, under half of them reflect an unresolved V gene, and why the rest are absent is not known. That table supplies the V and J calls and clone size; D and trimming were determined from the DNA. Present in this sample are about 100,000 clones, 80% to 90% of which were seen just once. The top ten clones comprise just over 5.5% of the sample.

This TCR came from a person between 18 and 75 years old in good health. Material: blood. The chain is made from TRBV5-1 and TRBJ2-1, with 9 bases in between that match TRBD2. The CDR3 is CASSDLTSGRWNEQFF. The nucleotide sequence reads TGCGCCAGCAGCGACCTCACTAGCGGGCGGTGGAATGAGCAGTTCTTC.